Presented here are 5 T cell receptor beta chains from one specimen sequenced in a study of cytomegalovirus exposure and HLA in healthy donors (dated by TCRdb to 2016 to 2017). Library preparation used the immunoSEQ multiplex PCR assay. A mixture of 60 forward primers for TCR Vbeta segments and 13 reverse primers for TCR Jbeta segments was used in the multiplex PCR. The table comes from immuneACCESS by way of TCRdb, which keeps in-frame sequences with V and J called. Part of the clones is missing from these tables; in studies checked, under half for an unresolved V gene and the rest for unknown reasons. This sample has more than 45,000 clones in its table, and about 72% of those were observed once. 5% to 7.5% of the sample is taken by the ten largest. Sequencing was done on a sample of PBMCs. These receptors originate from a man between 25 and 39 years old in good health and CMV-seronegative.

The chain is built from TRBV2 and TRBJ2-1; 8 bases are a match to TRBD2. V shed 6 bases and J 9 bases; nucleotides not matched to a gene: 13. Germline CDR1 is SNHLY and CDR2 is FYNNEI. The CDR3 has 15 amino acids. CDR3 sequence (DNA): TGTGCCAGCAGGGCGACGGGACTAGAGCGGAGTGAGCAGTTCTTC. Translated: CASRATGLERSEQFF.

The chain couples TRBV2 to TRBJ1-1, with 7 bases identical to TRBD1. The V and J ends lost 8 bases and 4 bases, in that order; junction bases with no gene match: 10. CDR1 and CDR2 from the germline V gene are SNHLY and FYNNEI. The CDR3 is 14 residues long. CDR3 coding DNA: TGTGCCAGCGGAGTCCTACAGGGGCGCACTGAAGCTTTCTTT. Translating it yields CASGVLQGRTEAFF.

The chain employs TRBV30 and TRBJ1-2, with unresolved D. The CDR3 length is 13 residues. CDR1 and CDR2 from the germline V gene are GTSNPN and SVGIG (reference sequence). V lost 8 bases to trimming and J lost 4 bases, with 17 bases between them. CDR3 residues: CAGRSQVRYGYTF. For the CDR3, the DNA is TGTGCCGGGCGATCCCAGGTCCGCTATGGCTACACCTTC.

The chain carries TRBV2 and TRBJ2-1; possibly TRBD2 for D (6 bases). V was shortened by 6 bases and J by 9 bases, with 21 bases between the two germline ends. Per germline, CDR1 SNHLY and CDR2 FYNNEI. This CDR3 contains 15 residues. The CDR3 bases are TGTGCCAGCAGGGAGGGGAGGCTCCTCCATGGTGAGCAGTTCTTC. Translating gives CASREGRLLHGEQFF.

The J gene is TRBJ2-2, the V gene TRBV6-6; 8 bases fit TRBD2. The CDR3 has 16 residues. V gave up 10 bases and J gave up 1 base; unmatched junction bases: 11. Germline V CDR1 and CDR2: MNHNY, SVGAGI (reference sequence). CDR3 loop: CATTFREGKNTGELFF. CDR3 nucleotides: TGTGCCACCACCTTCCGGGAGGGCAAGAACACCGGGGAGCTGTTTTTT.